The 19 T cell receptor beta chains below come from one sample, sequenced in a study of blood T cell repertoires in COVID-19. Repertoires were generated with immunoSEQ multiplex PCR, while TCRdb's copy carries only in-frame clones and drops some. The sample includes some 410,000 clones, around nine tenths of them seen just once. Sequenced: PBMCs or T cells enriched from blood (not recorded which). The receptor source for this set is a woman in her 30s with acute COVID-19.

The chain links TRBV5-6 to TRBJ1-2, with 7 bases identical to TRBD1. This CDR3 contains 15 residues. CDR1 and CDR2 from the germline V gene are SGHDT and YYEEEE. V shed 4 bases, J shed 0 bases, and the junction held 6 bases outside the gene matches. In DNA, the CDR3 is TGTGCCAGCAGCGGAACCAGGGGGACTAACTATGGCTACACCTTC. Translation: CASSGTRGTNYGYTF.

For the CDR3, the DNA is TGCAGCGTTGTCACAGGGGGCTTCCTCGGAGCTTTCTTT. Translated: CSVVTGGFLGAFF. The chain joins TRBV29-1 to TRBJ1-1; 9 bases fit TRBD1. This CDR3 is 13 amino acids long. Trimming took 4 bases from V and 10 from J; bases not matched to a gene: 10. CDR1 and CDR2 (germline): SQVTM, ANQGSEA.

The chain recombines TRBV20-1 with TRBJ1-1; D is unresolved. V was pared by 3 bases and J by 0 bases, with 8 bases between. CDR1 DFQATT and CDR2 SNEGSKA come from the germline V gene (reference sequence). The CDR3 has 13 amino acids. CDR3 sequence (DNA): TGCAGTGCTAGTAATTACATGAACACTGAAGCTTTCTTT. Translated: CSASNYMNTEAFF.

The gene calls are TRBV4-1 and TRBJ1-2, with D possibly matching TRBD1 (6 bases). Germline CDR1 MGHRA, CDR2 YSYEKL. V lost 0 bases, J lost 6 bases, and 14 bases lay in between. The CDR3 is 15 amino acids. CDR3 region: CASSQEPGVDDGYTF. As DNA, the CDR3 is TGCGCCAGCAGCCAAGAGCCAGGGGTGGATGATGGCTACACCTTC.

CDR3 loop: CASSIDSTGTGTYEQYF. For the CDR3, the DNA is TGTGCCAGTAGTATAGACAGTACCGGGACAGGGACGTACGAGCAGTACTTC. This chain joins TRBV19 and TRBJ2-7, with TRBD1 matching over 9 bases. The CDR3 consists of 17 residues. V was pared by 0 bases and J by 4 bases, with 10 bases of the junction left unmatched. Germline CDR1 is LNHDA and CDR2 is SQIVND (reference sequence).

V gene TRBV5-1 combines with J gene TRBJ1-1; possible D gene TRBD1, 5 bases. Deletions cut 1 base from V and 5 bases from J, with 12 bases between. Germline lookup yields CDR1 SGHRS and CDR2 YFSETQ. CDR3 length: 14 residues. The CDR3 region is CASSLPGEGTEAFF. CDR3 in DNA: TGCGCCAGCAGCTTGCCGGGGGAGGGGACTGAAGCTTTCTTT.

The chain joins TRBV6-5 to TRBJ1-5, with 8 positions matching TRBD1. The V gene end was trimmed by 5 bases and the J gene end by 1 base; junction bases not matched to a gene: 4. CDR3 size: 15 residues. Germline CDR1 MNHEY, CDR2 SVGAGI. The CDR3 DNA is TGTGCCAGCAGTAGGGGACAGGAAAGCAATCAGCCCCAGCATTTT. This codes for CASSRGQESNQPQHF.

CDR3 bases: TGTGCCAGCACACAACCCGGGACAAGGGAGGGCTACACCTTC. Translating it yields CASTQPGTREGYTF. This chain uses TRBV9 with TRBJ1-2; D perhaps matches TRBD1 (6 bases). Between the trimmed V and J ends, which lost 6 bases and 8 bases, there was a span of 20 bases. The CDR3 runs 14 residues. The V gene's germline CDR1 is SGDLS and CDR2 YYNGEE.

This rearrangement joins TRBV9 to TRBJ1-1; 7 bases align to TRBD1. The V gene's germline CDR1 is SGDLS and CDR2 YYNGEE. With V trimmed by 0 bases and J by 5 bases, 13 bases remained unmatched. This CDR3 contains 17 residues. CDR3 loop: CASSVGQSTLQGTEAFF. The CDR3 DNA reads as TGTGCCAGCAGCGTAGGCCAAAGTACCTTACAGGGGACTGAAGCTTTCTTT. Full variable domain (outside the CDR3, taken from reference TRBV9 and TRBJ1-1): DSGVTQTPKHLITATGQRVTLRCSPRSGDLSVYWYQQSLDQGLQFLIQYYNGEERAKGNILERFSAQQFPDLHSELNLSSLELGDSALYFCASSVGQSTLQGTEAFFGQGTRLTVV.

The chain has TRBV6-5 and TRBJ1-6, with D possibly being TRBD1 (5 bases). The CDR3 consists of 14 residues. Germline loops: CDR1 MNHEY, CDR2 SVGAGI. Trimming stripped 4 bases from V and 10 bases from J, with 14 bases between. Here the CDR3 DNA reads TGTGCCAGCAGTTGGGGCAGCTCTTCCTCACCCCTCCACTTT. Amino acids: CASSWGSSSSPLHF.

This chain uses TRBV10-3 with TRBJ1-1; 7 nucleotides align to TRBD1. CDR3 length: 11 amino acids. Trimming at V came to 6 bases and at J to 12 bases, leaving 7 bases not matched to a gene. The germline V gene has CDR1 ENHRY and CDR2 SYGVKD. The CDR3 DNA follows: TGTGCCATCAGCCAATCAGGGGGAACTTTCTTT. Residues: CAISQSGGTFF.

This chain joins TRBV10-1 and TRBJ2-7, with TRBD1 as a possible D gene (6 bases). Trimming removed 6 bases from V and 7 bases from J, with 13 bases in between. The germline V gene has CDR1 WNHNN and CDR2 SYGVQD (reference sequence). The CDR3 covers 12 residues. CDR3 sequence reads: CASSQDRREQYF. The CDR3 DNA is TGCGCCAGCAGCCAGGACAGAAGAGAGCAGTACTTC.

The chain has TRBV19 and TRBJ1-4; D not certain. The CDR3 runs to 15 residues. The V end was cut by 3 bases, the J end by 0 bases, with 8 bases between. CDR1 is LNHDA and CDR2 is SQIVND in the germline V gene (reference sequence). The CDR3 DNA sequence: TGTGCCAGTAGTATCACGGGAGCAACTAATGAAAAACTGTTTTTT. This codes for CASSITGATNEKLFF.

This rearrangement joins TRBV9 to TRBJ2-3; 11 bases fit TRBD2. J gave up 1 base and V 0 bases, and 4 bases lay outside the gene matches. Looked up from germline, CDR1 is SGDLS and CDR2 is YYNGEE. The CDR3 has 17 residues. The CDR3 nucleotides read TGTGCCAGCAGCGTAGCATCTAGCGGGGGGCGCACAGATACGCAGTATTTT. Translating it yields CASSVASSGGRTDTQYF.

The chain uses TRBV5-1 and TRBJ2-1; 13 bases align to TRBD2. V gave up 0 bases and J gave up 6 bases; unmatched junction bases: 3. From germline, CDR1 is SGHRS and CDR2 YFSETQ. The CDR3 extends over 16 amino acids. The CDR3: CASSLATSGGSNEQFF. The CDR3 nucleotides are TGCGCCAGCAGCTTGGCGACTAGCGGGGGGAGCAATGAGCAGTTCTTC.

The chain recombines TRBV5-8 with TRBJ1-5; possible D gene TRBD1, 6 bases. In germline, CDR1 is SGHTS, CDR2 YDEGEE. The CDR3 is 15 residues long. Trimming pared 0 bases from V and 9 bases from J, leaving 16 bases between. CDR3 loop: CASSLGDTPRRPQHF. DNA of the CDR3: TGTGCCAGCAGCTTGGGGGACACTCCACGGAGGCCCCAGCATTTT.

V usage is TRBV5-1 and J usage is TRBJ1-2; 9 positions agree with TRBD1. The CDR3 is 17 residues long. Germline CDR1 and CDR2: SGHRS and YFSETQ. The J segment lost 3 bases and the V segment lost 4 bases, leaving 13 bases of the junction unmatched. CDR3 DNA: TGCGCCAGCAGCGCCACCGGGACAGGGTATGATTACTATGGCTACACCTTC. Translation gives CASSATGTGYDYYGYTF. The full variable domain, its missing parts supplied by reference TRBV5-1 and TRBJ1-2, is KAGVTQTPRYLIKTRGQQVTLSCSPISGHRSVSWYQQTPGQGLQFLFEYFSETQRNKGNFPGRFSGRQFSNSRSEMNVSTLELGDSALYLCASSATGTGYDYYGYTFGSGTRLTVV.

V gene TRBV27 combines with J gene TRBJ2-2, with a weak D call TRBD2 (7 bases). The CDR3 is 17 amino acids. The germline CDR1 and CDR2 sequences are MNHEY and SMNVEV (reference sequence). The V and J ends lost 4 bases and 3 bases respectively, with 18 bases between them. CDR3 sequence (DNA): TGTGCCAGCAGTTCCTCACCATGGGGGGGCGACACCGGGGAGCTGTTTTTT. Amino acid sequence: CASSSSPWGGDTGELFF.

CDR3 amino acids: CASSTQGAVGYTF. The CDR3 coding sequence is TGTGCCAGCAGCACTCAGGGGGCTGTGGGCTACACCTTC. The rearrangement joins TRBV5-4 to TRBJ1-2; the match to TRBD1 covers 8 bases. Trimming took 4 bases from V and 8 from J; bases not matched to a gene: 7. This CDR3 is built from 13 residues. Germline values: CDR1 SGHNT, CDR2 YYREEE (reference sequence).